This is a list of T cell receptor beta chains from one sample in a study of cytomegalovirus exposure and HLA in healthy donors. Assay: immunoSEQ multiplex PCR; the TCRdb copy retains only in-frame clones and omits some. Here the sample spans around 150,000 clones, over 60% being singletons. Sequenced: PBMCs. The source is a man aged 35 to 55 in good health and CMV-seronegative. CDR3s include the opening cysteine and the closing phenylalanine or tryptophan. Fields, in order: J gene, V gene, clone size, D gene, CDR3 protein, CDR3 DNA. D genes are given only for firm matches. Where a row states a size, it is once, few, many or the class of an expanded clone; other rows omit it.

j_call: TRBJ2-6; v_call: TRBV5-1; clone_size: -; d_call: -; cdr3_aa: CASSLGLLTPEMGANVLTF; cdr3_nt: TGCGCCAGCAGCTTGGGGCTATTAACACCGGAGATGGGGGCCAACGTCCTGACTTTC
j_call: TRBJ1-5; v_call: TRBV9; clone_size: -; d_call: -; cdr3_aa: CASSVGTVDNQPQHF; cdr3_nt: TGTGCCAGCAGCGTAGGGACAGTTGACAATCAGCCCCAGCATTTT
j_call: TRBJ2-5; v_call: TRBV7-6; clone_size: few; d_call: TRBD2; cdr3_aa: CAAGTSGVQETQYF; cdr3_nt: TGTGCCGCTGGAACTAGCGGGGTCCAAGAGACCCAGTACTTC
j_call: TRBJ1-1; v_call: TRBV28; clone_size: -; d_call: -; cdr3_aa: CASSTTGLAEAFF; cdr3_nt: TGTGCCAGCAGTACCACAGGGTTGGCTGAAGCTTTCTTT
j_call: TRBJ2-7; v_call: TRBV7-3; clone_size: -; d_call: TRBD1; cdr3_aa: CASSLEGAGEQYF; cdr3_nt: TGTGCCAGCAGCTTAGAGGGGGCCGGCGAGCAGTACTTC
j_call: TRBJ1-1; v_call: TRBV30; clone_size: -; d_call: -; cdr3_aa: CAWRAGQNTEAFF; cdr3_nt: TGTGCCTGGAGGGCGGGCCAGAACACTGAAGCTTTCTTT
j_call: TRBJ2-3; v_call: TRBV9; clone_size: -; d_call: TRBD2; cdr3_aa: CASSVRTSGRASTDTQYF; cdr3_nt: TGTGCCAGCAGCGTGAGGACTAGCGGGAGAGCTAGCACAGATACGCAGTATTTT
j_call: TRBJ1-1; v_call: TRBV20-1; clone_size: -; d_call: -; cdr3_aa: CSASKRDEAFF; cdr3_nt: TGCAGTGCTAGCAAGAGAGATGAAGCTTTCTTT
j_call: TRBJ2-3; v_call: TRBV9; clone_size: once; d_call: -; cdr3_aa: CASSVSGAGGTQYF; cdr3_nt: TGTGCCAGCAGCGTATCAGGGGCCGGAGGTACGCAGTATTTT
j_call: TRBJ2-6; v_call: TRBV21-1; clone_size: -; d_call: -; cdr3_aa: CASSKSRQGVVPSGANVLTF; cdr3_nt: TGTGCCAGCAGCAAAAGTCGGCAGGGGGTCGTACCGTCTGGGGCCAACGTCCTGACTTTC
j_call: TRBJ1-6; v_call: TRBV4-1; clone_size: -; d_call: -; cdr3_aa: CASSQSASSYNSPLHF; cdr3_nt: TGCGCCAGCAGCCAATCAGCGAGCTCCTATAATTCACCCCTCCACTTT
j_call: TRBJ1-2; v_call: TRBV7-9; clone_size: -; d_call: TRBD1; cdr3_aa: CASSPRTGNYGYTF; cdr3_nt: TGTGCCAGCAGCCCCAGGACAGGAAACTATGGCTACACCTTC
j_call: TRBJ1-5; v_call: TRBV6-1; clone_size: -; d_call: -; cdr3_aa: CASRESGSGQPQHF; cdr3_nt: TGTGCCAGCCGAGAATCAGGGTCTGGGCAGCCCCAGCATTTT
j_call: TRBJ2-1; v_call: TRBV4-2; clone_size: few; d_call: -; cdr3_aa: CASSQGRGRGQNNEQFF; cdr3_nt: TGTGCCAGCAGCCAGGGGAGGGGTCGGGGGCAAAACAATGAGCAGTTCTTC
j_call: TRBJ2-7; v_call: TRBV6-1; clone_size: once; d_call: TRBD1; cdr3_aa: CASSLGQGTEQYF; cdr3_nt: TGTGCCAGCAGCCTAGGACAGGGGACCGAGCAGTACTTC
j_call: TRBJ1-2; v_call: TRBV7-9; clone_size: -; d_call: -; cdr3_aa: CASSFAGNYGYTF; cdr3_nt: TGTGCCAGCAGCTTTGCGGGGAACTATGGCTACACCTTC
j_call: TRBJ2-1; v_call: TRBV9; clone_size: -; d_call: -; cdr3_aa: CASSPNSGPGVGQFF; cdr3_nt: TGTGCCAGCAGTCCGAACTCCGGGCCGGGGGTTGGGCAGTTCTTC
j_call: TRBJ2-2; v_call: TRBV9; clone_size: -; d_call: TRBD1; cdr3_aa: CASSSQTGVTGELFF; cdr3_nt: TGTGCCAGCAGCTCTCAGACAGGGGTGACCGGGGAGCTGTTTTTT
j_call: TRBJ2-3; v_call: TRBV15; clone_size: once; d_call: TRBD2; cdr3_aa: CATSRDMAGGGADTQYF; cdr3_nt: TGTGCCACCAGCAGAGATATGGCGGGAGGGGGGGCAGATACGCAGTATTTT
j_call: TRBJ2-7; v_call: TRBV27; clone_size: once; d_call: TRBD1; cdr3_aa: CASSLSSGTGVHEQYF; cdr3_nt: TGTGCCAGCAGTTTATCCTCCGGGACAGGGGTTCACGAGCAGTACTTC
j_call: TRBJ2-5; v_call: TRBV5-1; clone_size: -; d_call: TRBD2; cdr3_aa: CASSTGTSGTQYF; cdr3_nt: TGCGCCAGCAGCACCGGGACTAGTGGGACCCAGTACTTC
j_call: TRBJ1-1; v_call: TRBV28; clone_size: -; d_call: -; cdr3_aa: CASSYFRSTEAFF; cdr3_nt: TGTGCCAGCAGCTACTTTAGGAGCACTGAAGCTTTCTTT
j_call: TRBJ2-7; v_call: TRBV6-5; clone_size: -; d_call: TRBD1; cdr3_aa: CASSRQGPSEQYF; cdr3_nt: TGTGCCAGCAGTCGACAGGGCCCTTCCGAGCAGTACTTC
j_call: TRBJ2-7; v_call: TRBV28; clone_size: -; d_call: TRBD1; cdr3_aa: CASSWEGTGSYEQYF; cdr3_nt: TGTGCCAGCAGTTGGGAGGGGACAGGGAGTTACGAGCAGTACTTC
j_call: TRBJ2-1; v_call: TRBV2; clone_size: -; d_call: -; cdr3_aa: CASSEVVYTAGNEQFF; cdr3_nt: TGTGCCAGCAGTGAGGTGGTCTACACCGCGGGGAATGAGCAGTTCTTC
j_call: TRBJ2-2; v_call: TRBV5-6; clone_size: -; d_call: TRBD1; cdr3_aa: CASSVTGLTGELFF; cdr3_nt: TGTGCCAGCAGCGTGACAGGGCTCACCGGGGAGCTGTTTTTT
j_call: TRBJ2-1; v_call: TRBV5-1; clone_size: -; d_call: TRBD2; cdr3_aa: CASSSNRLAGVNEQFF; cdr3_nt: TGCGCCAGCAGCTCCAATCGACTAGCGGGCGTCAATGAGCAGTTCTTC
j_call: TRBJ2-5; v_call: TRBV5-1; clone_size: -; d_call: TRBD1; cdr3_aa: CASSAGTGTDQETQYF; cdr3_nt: TGCGCCAGCAGCGCAGGGACAGGGACCGACCAAGAGACCCAGTACTTC
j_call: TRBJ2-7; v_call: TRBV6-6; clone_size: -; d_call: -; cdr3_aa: CASSYHYEQYF; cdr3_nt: TGTGCCAGCAGTTACCATTACGAGCAGTACTTC
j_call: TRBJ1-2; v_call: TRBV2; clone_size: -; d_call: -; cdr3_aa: CASSRAGGYTF; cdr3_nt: TGTGCCAGCAGTCGGGCAGGGGGCTACACCTTC
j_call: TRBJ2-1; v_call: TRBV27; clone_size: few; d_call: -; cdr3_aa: CASSFQRIGEQFF; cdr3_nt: TGTGCCAGCAGTTTCCAGAGGATCGGGGAGCAGTTCTTC
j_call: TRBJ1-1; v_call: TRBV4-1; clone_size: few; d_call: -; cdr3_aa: CASSQIPGTEAFF; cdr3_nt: TGCGCCAGCAGCCAGATACCGGGGACTGAAGCTTTCTTT
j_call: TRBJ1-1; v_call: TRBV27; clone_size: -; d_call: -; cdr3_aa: CASSPGRGWLAFF; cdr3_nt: TGTGCCAGCAGTCCCGGGCGGGGTTGGCTCGCTTTCTTT
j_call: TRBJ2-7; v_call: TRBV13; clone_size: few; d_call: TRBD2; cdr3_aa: CASSLGRTRAAYEQYF; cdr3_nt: TGTGCCAGCAGCCTGGGGCGGACTAGGGCCGCCTACGAGCAGTACTTC
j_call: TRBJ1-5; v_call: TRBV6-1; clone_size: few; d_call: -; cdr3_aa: CASSEAARRKHF; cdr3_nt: TGTGCCAGCAGTGAAGCGGCCAGGAGGAAACATTTT